This TCR beta chain was retrieved from a study of blood T cell repertoires in COVID-19. Using immunoSEQ multiplex PCR, the repertoire was profiled, and TCRdb retains in-frame clones only, with some absent. The sample lists approximately 60,000 clones, about 90% seen once, with around 6.9% in the top ten. The CDR3 runs 15 residues. Per germline, CDR1 SGHRS and CDR2 YFSETQ. Deletions cut 5 bases from V and 0 bases from J, with 15 bases between. The source is a man aged 55 to 70 with active or convalescent COVID-19. V gene TRBV5-1 combines with J gene TRBJ2-7, with TRBD2 as a possible D gene (6 bases). The sample was peripheral blood. In nucleotides, the CDR3 is TGCGCCAGCAGAGTACAGGACGGGAGCTCCTACGAGCAGTACTTC. It yields the protein CASRVQDGSSYEQYF.